This record concerns one T cell receptor beta chain sequence. As handled by the study authors: It was from reference gene primer amplification that nucleated cell counts were estimated. Here immunoSEQ multiplex PCR was the method, and the copy in TCRdb shows in-frame clones only, minus some. That table supplies the V and J calls and clone size; D and trimming were determined from the DNA. The data contain approximately 88,000 clones, about 93% of them singletons. Trimming took 7 bases from V and 2 from J, leaving 20 bases between them. This CDR3 is built from 16 residues. The germline gives CDR1 MGHRA, CDR2 YSYEKL. This entry comes from a study of blood T cell repertoires in COVID-19. Turning to the study itself: Samples taken during acute and convalescent COVID-19 were collected in the United States, Italy and Spain. T cells, B-cell-depleted T cells, or PBMCs provided the cDNA or gDNA that served as material.

The sample was peripheral blood. The chain carries TRBV4-1 and TRBJ1-2, with TRBD1 as a possible D gene (6 bases). This TCR came from a woman aged 45-65 years in a cohort sampled during active COVID-19. The CDR3 protein is CASTLTGGAENYGYTF. The CDR3 DNA reads as TGCGCCAGCACCCTGACGGGGGGCGCAGAGAACTATGGCTACACCTTC.